A selection of T cell receptor beta chains follows, all from one sample in a study of shared clonotypes between healthy human individuals. The table came from immunoSEQ multiplex PCR; TCRdb's copy has only in-frame clones and leaves some out. The table has more than 2,000,000 clones, about 92% seen once. Sequenced material: naive CD4+ T cells from PBMCs. The source of these receptors is a man younger than 35 in good health. Some clones in this sample may be carry-over from other donors' samples. The CDR3 runs from the conserved cysteine through the conserved F or W. A D gene is named only where the DNA matches it firmly. The size field is filled for only some rows; it gives once, few, many or a size class.

>TRBV6-6|TRBJ1-2|-|-|13
TGTGCCAGCAGTTACTCAACCAGGGAGGGCTACACCTTC
CASSYSTREGYTF
>TRBV2|TRBJ1-1|-|TRBD1|14
TGTGCCAGCAGGAACAGGGGGCAGGCCACTGAAGCTTTCTTT
CASRNRGQATEAFF
>TRBV5-1|TRBJ2-3|-|TRBD2|19
TGCGCCAGCAGCTTGGGGGCTAGCGGGAGGGCCTTTTTTTCAGATACGCAGTATTTT
CASSLGASGRAFFSDTQYF
>TRBV5-1|TRBJ1-1|-|TRBD1|13
TGCGCCAGCAGCTTTCAGGGGGCTGGTGAAGCTTTCTTT
CASSFQGAGEAFF
>TRBV18|TRBJ1-5|-|-|13
TGTGCCAGCTCACAAGGGACCGGTCAGCCCCAGCATTTT
CASSQGTGQPQHF
>TRBV5-4|TRBJ1-5|-|-|13
TGTGCCAGCAGCGCGGACAGAAATCAGCCCCAGCATTTT
CASSADRNQPQHF
>TRBV28|TRBJ2-3|-|-|20
TGTGCCAGCAGTACCCGGACAGGCCACGAAAATGCGGGATCCCCAGATACGCAGTATTTT
CASSTRTGHENAGSPDTQYF
>TRBV28|TRBJ1-5|-|-|11
TGTGCCACTACCCTTCAGCCCTCGCAGCATTTT
CATTLQPSQHF
>TRBV5-6|TRBJ2-7|-|TRBD2|15
TGTGCCAGCAGCTTGCCTAGCGGGAGGCCCTACGAGCAGTACTTC
CASSLPSGRPYEQYF
>TRBV4-1|TRBJ2-7|-|-|14
TGCGCCAGCAGCCCCTCTGTAGTTGACTACGAGCAGTACTTC
CASSPSVVDYEQYF
>TRBV19|TRBJ2-7|-|TRBD1|15
TGTGCCAGTAGCCCAAACAGGGGGCGGTTGGGAGAGCAGTACTTC
CASSPNRGRLGEQYF
>TRBV6-6|TRBJ1-1|few|-|11
TGTGCCAGCAGGGTTTACACTGAAGCTTTCTTT
CASRVYTEAFF
>TRBV18|TRBJ2-7|-|TRBD1|17
TGTGCCAGCTCACCGTCGGGAGGGACAGGGGGTTCCTACGAGCAGTACTTC
CASSPSGGTGGSYEQYF
>TRBV7-3|TRBJ2-1|-|-|17
TGTGCCAGCAGCTTAACGAGTAACCACGGGTCGCTGGGTGAGCAGTTCTTC
CASSLTSNHGSLGEQFF
>TRBV28|TRBJ2-1|-|-|14
TGTGCCAGCAGCCCTCATCGACTGGGGAATGAGCAGTTCTTC
CASSPHRLGNEQFF
>TRBV28|TRBJ1-2|once|TRBD1|15
TGTGCCAGCAGTTTATCCGGGACAGGGGAGTATGGCTACACCTTC
CASSLSGTGEYGYTF
>TRBV9|TRBJ2-7|-|-|15
TGTGCCAGCAGCGCGGAGTGGGGACACACCTACGAGCAGTACTTC
CASSAEWGHTYEQYF
>TRBV4-3|TRBJ2-3|-|-|14
TGCGCCAGCAGTCACTCTAAGAACACAGATACGCAGTATTTT
CASSHSKNTDTQYF
>TRBV18|TRBJ1-1|-|TRBD1|18
TGTGCCAGCTCACCATCGGCAGGGGGACTAATGCTGAACACTGAAGCTTTCTTT
CASSPSAGGLMLNTEAFF
>TRBV5-1|TRBJ1-4|-|-|15
TGCGCCAGCAGCTTGGTTGGGGTAAAAGGGGAAAAACTGTTTTTT
CASSLVGVKGEKLFF
>TRBV18|TRBJ2-1|-|TRBD1|16
TGTGCCAGCTCTCTCCAGGGGGAAAGCTCCTACAATGAGCAGTTCTTC
CASSLQGESSYNEQFF
>TRBV5-1|TRBJ1-4|-|-|14
TGCGCCAGCAGCCCCAGTCCAGCAAATGAAAAACTGTTTTTT
CASSPSPANEKLFF
>TRBV4-1|TRBJ2-1|-|-|15
TGCGCCAGCAGCCAAGATCAAGAGCGGACCAATGAGCAGTTCTTC
CASSQDQERTNEQFF
>TRBV7-2|TRBJ2-1|once|TRBD2|16
TGTGCCAGCAGCTCAAGACTAGCGGGATACGTCGGTGAGCAGTTCTTC
CASSSRLAGYVGEQFF
>TRBV27|TRBJ1-2|-|-|15
TGTGCCAGCAGTTTAGAGGTGGTCCTTAACTATGGCTACACCTTC
CASSLEVVLNYGYTF
>TRBV4-2|TRBJ2-1|-|-|14
TGTGCCAGCAGCCAAGTAGGTTCCTACAATGAGCAGTTCTTC
CASSQVGSYNEQFF
>TRBV19|TRBJ1-1|-|-|16
TGTGCCAGTAGTATTGGACGCGGGGGGCGGAACACTGAAGCTTTCTTT
CASSIGRGGRNTEAFF
>TRBV29-1|TRBJ1-1|-|TRBD1|12
TGCAGCGTTATGGGACAGGTAGCTGAAGCTTTCTTT
CSVMGQVAEAFF
>TRBV28|TRBJ1-1|-|-|14
TGTGCCAGCAGTTCCCCGGGGCAGGGTACTGAAGCTTTCTTT
CASSSPGQGTEAFF
>TRBV7-3|TRBJ2-7|-|-|12
TGTGCCAGCAGCTTATACCGCGACGAGCAGTACTTC
CASSLYRDEQYF
>TRBV14|TRBJ2-7|-|TRBD1|16
TGTGCCAGCAGCCAGGGGACAGGAAGGGCCTCCTACGAGCAGTACTTC
CASSQGTGRASYEQYF
>TRBV5-1|TRBJ1-4|-|TRBD1|15
TGCGCCAGCGCCTCGGGGGACAGGGGGCGTGAAAAACTGTTTTTT
CASASGDRGREKLFF
>TRBV15|TRBJ2-4|-|-|13
TGTGCCACCAGCAAGCGACAGAAAAACATTCAGTACTTC
CATSKRQKNIQYF